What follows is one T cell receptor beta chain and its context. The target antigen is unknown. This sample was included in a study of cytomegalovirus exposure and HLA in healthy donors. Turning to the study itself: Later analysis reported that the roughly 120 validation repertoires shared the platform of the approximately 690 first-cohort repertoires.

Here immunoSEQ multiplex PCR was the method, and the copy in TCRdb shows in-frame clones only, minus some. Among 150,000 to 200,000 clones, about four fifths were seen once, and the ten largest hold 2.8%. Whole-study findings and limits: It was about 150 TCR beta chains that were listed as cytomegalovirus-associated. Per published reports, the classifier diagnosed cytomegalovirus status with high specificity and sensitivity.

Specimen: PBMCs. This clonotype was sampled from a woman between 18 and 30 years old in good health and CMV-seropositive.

CDR3 residues: CASRSPGGVLYGYTF. CDR3 nucleotides: TGTGCCAGCAGGTCTCCCGGGGGAGTGCTCTATGGCTACACCTTC. V is TRBV2 and J is TRBJ1-2, with D possibly TRBD1 on 5 matching bases. Germline lookup yields CDR1 SNHLY and CDR2 FYNNEI. This CDR3 is built from 15 residues. Deletions cut 6 bases from V and 4 bases from J, with 18 bases between.